This TCR beta chain was sequenced in a study of T cells expressing NK-cell markers. Study at large: One of the eight sequenced donors was seronegative, whereas the other seven were HCMV-seropositive. Study results and limitations: Specificity for HCMV among expanded NKG2C+ T cell clones was not established.

TCRdb processed the 5' RACE reads again and assigns one entry to each CDR3 protein, with no DNA. The listing contains roughly 350,000 distinct CDR3 sequences. From germline, CDR1 is SGHTA and CDR2 FQGNSA. CDR3 length: 16 amino acids. As regards this clonotype: As yet, its antigen is unknown.

The chain combines TRBV7-2 with TRBJ2-1; TCRdb reports TRBD2, a call that lacks DNA to check it against. The TCR was taken from a man aged 18 to 70 in good health. Material for sequencing was blood T cells: a sorted CD56 or NKG2C T cell subset, CD4+ or CD8+ T cells, or bulk PBMC T cells (not recorded which). The CDR3 reads CASSSQLAGAYNEQFF.